Each of the 12 T cell receptor beta chains below was sequenced from the same sample in a study of shared clonotypes between healthy human individuals. This table comes from immunoSEQ multiplex PCR, and its TCRdb copy is limited to in-frame clones, with some not included. The table shows some 1,100,000 clones, with around 78% occurring only once. Source material: memory CD4+ T cells from PBMCs. As for subset: CD45RA-negative fraction. These receptors were collected from a man between 18 and 29 years old in good health. Some clones in this sample may be carry-over from other donors' samples.

V and J are TRBV11-2 and TRBJ1-1; TRBD1 is a possible D gene (6 bases). CDR1 is SGHAT, CDR2 FQNNGV, per germline. V was cut by 5 bases and J by 1 base, with 14 bases left in between. This CDR3 is built from 15 residues. CDR3 loop: CASSRTGTQNTEAFF. DNA of the CDR3: TGTGCCAGCAGCCGCACCGGGACACAGAACACTGAAGCTTTCTTT.

The chain links TRBV27 to TRBJ1-2; maybe TRBD1 (5 bases). Trimming cost V 6 bases and J 6 bases, with 14 bases left between them. The germline CDR1 and CDR2 sequences are MNHEY and SMNVEV (reference sequence). The CDR3 is 13 residues long. This CDR3 reads CASRPSGADGYTF. CDR3 coding DNA: TGTGCCAGCAGGCCCTCCGGGGCGGATGGCTACACCTTC.

The chain joins TRBV7-2 to TRBJ1-1, with 8 nucleotides matching TRBD1. The CDR3 length is 17 residues. J lost 3 bases, V lost 3 bases, and 12 bases had no gene match. Germline V gene sequence: CDR1 SGHTA, CDR2 FQGNSA. The CDR3 bases are TGTGCCAGCAGCTTTGCTGGTCAGGGGGCCGGGTACACTGAAGCTTTCTTT. Its protein product is CASSFAGQGAGYTEAFF.

The V gene is TRBV2, the J gene TRBJ2-7; D is unclear. Trimming stripped 7 bases from V and 7 bases from J, with 20 bases between. Per the germline V gene, CDR1 is SNHLY and CDR2 is FYNNEI. The CDR3 loop spans 14 amino acids. CDR3 residues: CASTPFLTVGEQYF. As DNA, the CDR3 is TGTGCCAGCACTCCGTTTCTTACCGTTGGGGAGCAGTACTTC.

A single count supports this clone. The chain links TRBV5-6 to TRBJ2-5; D gene unclear. Trimming took 1 base from V and 3 from J, leaving 7 bases between them. CDR3 length: 13 amino acids. Germline CDR1 is SGHDT and CDR2 is YYEEEE. CDR3 sequence reads: CASSLPQKETQYF. CDR3 sequence (DNA): TGTGCCAGCAGCTTGCCACAGAAAGAGACCCAGTACTTC.

This sequence joins TRBV7-9 and TRBJ1-4, with 8 bases aligning to TRBD1. Trimming at V came to 5 bases and at J to 8 bases, leaving 10 bases not matched to a gene. CDR3 length: 15 residues. Germline V gene lookup returns CDR1 SEHNR and CDR2 FQNEAQ (reference sequence). The CDR3 DNA sequence: TGTGCCAGCAGCCCAGGGGGCGCGAAGGAAGAAAAACTGTTTTTT. Protein: CASSPGGAKEEKLFF.

This rearrangement joins TRBV4-3 to TRBJ2-3, with 11 bases lining up with TRBD2. J lost 4 bases, V lost 1 base, and 7 bases had no gene match. CDR3 length: 17 amino acids. Germline V lookup: CDR1 LGHNA, CDR2 YSLEER. The CDR3 region has the DNA TGCGCCAGCAGCCAAGTAACTAGCGGGAGTGCCCCAGATACGCAGTATTTT. It codes for CASSQVTSGSAPDTQYF.

Regarding this clone: Additional DNA sequences in this sample encode the identical CDR3. This chain connects TRBV7-9 to TRBJ1-1; D remains unclear. V lost 5 bases and J lost 0, with 7 bases in between. Looked up from germline, CDR1 is SEHNR and CDR2 is FQNEAQ (reference sequence). The CDR3 has 13 amino acids. CDR3 DNA sequence: TGTGCCAGCAGCCTATATATGAACACTGAAGCTTTCTTT. It encodes CASSLYMNTEAFF.

V and J are TRBV7-9 and TRBJ2-1; D might be TRBD2 (5 bases). This CDR3 comprises 15 residues. The V and J ends lost 0 bases and 4 bases respectively, with 10 bases between them. CDR1 is SEHNR and CDR2 is FQNEAQ in the germline V gene (reference sequence). The CDR3 sequence is CASSLALAAYNEQFF. In DNA form, the CDR3 reads TGTGCCAGCAGCTTAGCCCTAGCAGCTTACAATGAGCAGTTCTTC.

Only a few counts were recorded for this clone. The chain is built from TRBV7-8 and TRBJ1-1; D gene ambiguous. The CDR3 extends over 14 amino acids. V was shortened by 2 bases and J by 1 base, with 8 bases between the two germline ends. Germline V lookup: CDR1 SGHVS, CDR2 FQNEAQ. CDR3 coding DNA: TGTGCCAGCAGCTTACTCCGCGGGAACACTGAAGCTTTCTTT. Translated: CASSLLRGNTEAFF. The whole variable domain, filled in from reference TRBV7-8 and TRBJ1-1, reads GAGVSQSPRYKVAKRGQDVALRCDPISGHVSLFWYQQALGQGPEFLTYFQNEAQLDKSGLPSDRFFAERPEGSVSTLKIQRTQQEDSAVYLCASSLLRGNTEAFFGQGTRLTVV.

The chain is built from TRBV30 and TRBJ2-2, with 9 bases lining up with TRBD2. From germline, CDR1 is GTSNPN and CDR2 SVGIG (reference sequence). CDR3 size: 13 residues. V lost 4 bases to trimming and J lost 10 bases; unmatched junction nucleotides: 7. CDR3 sequence: CAWKAGGAEELFF. DNA of the CDR3: TGTGCCTGGAAAGCGGGGGGTGCCGAGGAGCTGTTTTTT.

This sequence joins TRBV6-1 and TRBJ1-1, with TRBD1 identical over 8 bases. CDR3 length: 13 amino acids. Losses at the gene ends were 6 bases for V and 4 bases for J; bases not matched to a gene: 4. The germline gives CDR1 MNHNS, CDR2 SASEGT. CDR3 DNA sequence: TGTGCCAGCAGACGACAGGGGAGCACTGAAGCTTTCTTT. Protein sequence: CASRRQGSTEAFF.